The 11 T cell receptor beta chains below were found in one sample sequenced in a study of blood T cell repertoires in COVID-19. Sequenced by immunoSEQ multiplex PCR; TCRdb stores in-frame clones only, minus some. The data show under 250,000 clones, about four fifths seen once. Sequencing was performed on peripheral blood. Receptors originate from a woman of 80 years or more with acute or convalescent COVID-19.

The chain is built from TRBV4-2 and TRBJ1-6; weak D call: TRBD1 (5 bases). The CDR3 is made up of 15 amino acids. The germline V gene encodes CDR1 LGHNA and CDR2 YNFKEQ. V gave up 1 base and J gave up 9 bases, with 13 bases separating them. In DNA, the CDR3 is TGTGCCAGCAGCCAAGGGCAGGGCTTCGGTTCACCCCTCCACTTT. This gives the protein CASSQGQGFGSPLHF.

This clone was detected once. This chain connects TRBV15 to TRBJ1-5; 8 bases align to TRBD1. The V gene end was trimmed by 3 bases and the J gene end by 4 bases; junction bases not matched to a gene: 8. Germline lookup yields CDR1 LNHNV and CDR2 YYDKDF (reference sequence). The CDR3 sequence is 16 residues long. CDR3 in DNA: TGTGCCACCAGCAGCCGGACAGGGTTACGTAATCAGCCCCAGCATTTT. Protein product: CATSSRTGLRNQPQHF.

The V gene is TRBV27, the J gene TRBJ2-7; D gene unclear. Germline CDR1 and CDR2: MNHEY and SMNVEV (reference sequence). Trimming left V 2 bases short and J 5 bases short, with 10 bases between. The CDR3 length is 13 residues. CDR3 region: CASSLSNLNEQYF. The DNA for the CDR3 is TGTGCCAGCAGTTTAAGTAACTTGAACGAGCAGTACTTC.

This sequence joins TRBV7-2 and TRBJ2-3; 12 nucleotides align to TRBD2. The CDR3 is 15 residues long. With 6 bases clipped from V and 1 base from J, the junction kept 2 bases outside the gene matches. Germline V gene lookup returns CDR1 SGHTA and CDR2 FQGNSA. The CDR3 DNA is TGTGCCAGCAGAACTAGCGGGGGGCGCACAGATACGCAGTATTTT. Translating it yields CASRTSGGRTDTQYF.

The genes are TRBV7-2 and TRBJ2-1; the D gene is possibly TRBD2 (6 bases). Trimming shortened V by 5 bases and J by 0 bases, and 11 bases separated the two germline ends. The CDR3 extends over 15 amino acids. CDR1 is SGHTA and CDR2 is FQGNSA in the germline V gene. The CDR3 DNA sequence: TGTGCCAGCAGCAGAGACGGGAGCTCCTACAATGAGCAGTTCTTC. Its protein is CASSRDGSSYNEQFF. Drawing the rest from reference TRBV7-2 and TRBJ2-1, the complete variable domain is GAGVSQSPSNKVTEKGKDVELRCDPISGHTALYWYRQSLGQGLEFLIYFQGNSAPDKSGLPSDRFSAERTGGSVSTLTIQRTQQEDSAVYLCASSRDGSSYNEQFFGPGTRLTVL.

The V and J genes are TRBV5-1 and TRBJ2-1, with TRBD2 matching 8 bases. V lost 0 bases and J lost 8; bases outside the gene matches: 10. The CDR3 is 16 residues long. CDR1 SGHRS and CDR2 YFSETQ come from the germline V gene. The CDR3: CASSLESRGGLDEQFF. The CDR3 DNA follows: TGCGCCAGCAGCTTGGAATCCCGGGGGGGTCTCGATGAGCAGTTCTTC.

The chain joins TRBV5-4 to TRBJ1-2; D is undetermined. Germline CDR1 is SGHNT and CDR2 is YYREEE (reference sequence). The CDR3 runs to 13 residues. The V and J ends lost 0 bases and 2 bases respectively, with 5 bases between them. The CDR3 reads CASSLAGNYGYTF. CDR3 in DNA: TGTGCCAGCAGCTTGGCGGGGAACTATGGCTACACCTTC.

As for this clone: This sample includes further DNA sequences coding for the same CDR3. This chain links TRBV19 with TRBJ1-2; 7 bases match TRBD1. Per the germline V gene, CDR1 is LNHDA and CDR2 is SQIVND (reference sequence). The CDR3 contains 13 residues. V trimming: 6 bases; J trimming: 2 bases; junction bases outside the gene matches: 3. Here the CDR3 DNA reads TGTGCCAGTAGCAGGGACAGAAACTATGGCTACACCTTC. Translated: CASSRDRNYGYTF.

This sequence joins TRBV6-1 and TRBJ2-7; D possibly corresponds to TRBD1 (6 bases). Trimming shortened V by 2 bases and J by 12 bases, and 20 bases separated the two germline ends. Germline V CDR1 and CDR2: MNHNS, SASEGT. The CDR3 runs to 14 residues. The CDR3 here is CASSEYLVTWGLYF. The CDR3 coding sequence is TGTGCCAGCAGTGAATATCTCGTGACCTGGGGGCTGTACTTC.

The rearrangement joins TRBV19 to TRBJ1-2; D is unclear. CDR1 is LNHDA, CDR2 SQIVND, per germline (reference sequence). Trimming pared 1 base from V and 3 bases from J, leaving 9 bases between. The CDR3 covers 14 residues. The CDR3 reads CASSIAEQHYGYTF. The CDR3 DNA is TGTGCCAGTAGTATAGCGGAACAGCACTATGGCTACACCTTC.

The rearrangement links TRBV6-5 to TRBJ1-5; 9 nucleotides line up with TRBD1. This CDR3 region has 13 residues. The germline gives CDR1 MNHEY, CDR2 SVGAGI. Trimming removed 6 bases from V and 7 bases from J; junction bases left unmatched: 4. Here the CDR3 reads CASRDRGQQPQHF. The CDR3 DNA reads TGTGCCAGCAGGGACAGGGGACAACAGCCCCAGCATTTT.